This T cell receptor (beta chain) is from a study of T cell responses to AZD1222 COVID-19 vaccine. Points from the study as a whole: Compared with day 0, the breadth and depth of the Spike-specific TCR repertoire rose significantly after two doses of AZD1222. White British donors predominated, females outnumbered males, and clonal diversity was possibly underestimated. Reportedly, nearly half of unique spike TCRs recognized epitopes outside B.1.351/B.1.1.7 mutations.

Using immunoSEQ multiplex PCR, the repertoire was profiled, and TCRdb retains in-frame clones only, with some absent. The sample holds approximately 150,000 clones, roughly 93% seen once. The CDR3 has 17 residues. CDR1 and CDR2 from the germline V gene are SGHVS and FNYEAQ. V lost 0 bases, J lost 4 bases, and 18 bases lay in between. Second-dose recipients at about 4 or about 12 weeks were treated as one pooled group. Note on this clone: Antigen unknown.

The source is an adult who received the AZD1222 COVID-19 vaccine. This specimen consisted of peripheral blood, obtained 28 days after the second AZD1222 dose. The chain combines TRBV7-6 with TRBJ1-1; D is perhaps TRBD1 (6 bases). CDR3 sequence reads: CASSLAWDKTGITEAFF. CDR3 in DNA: TGTGCCAGCAGCTTAGCCTGGGACAAAACCGGGATCACTGAAGCTTTCTTT. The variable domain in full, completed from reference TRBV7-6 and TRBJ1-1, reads GAGVSQSPRYKVTKRGQDVALRCDPISGHVSLYWYRQALGQGPEFLTYFNYEAQQDKSGLPNDRFSAERPEGSISTLTIQRTEQRDSAMYRCASSLAWDKTGITEAFFGQGTRLTVV.